A single sample is the source of the 23 T cell receptor beta chains below, sequenced in a study of T cells in Graves' hyperthyroidism and ophthalmopathy. The source material, RNA transcripts, was used to amplify TCR beta CDR3 regions. The TCR CDR3 first-round RT-PCR relied on the HTBI primer set. A single record per CDR3 protein comes from TCRdb applying MiXCR to the multiplex PCR reads. The sample has approximately 98,000 distinct CDR3 sequences; 40% are singletons. Sequencing input: peripheral blood or thyroid tissue (not recorded which). Receptors originate from a woman aged 25 to 39 with Graves' hyperthyroidism.

With regard to this clonotype: The junction departs from the called germline gene at one end, perhaps through a read error. This rearrangement joins TRBV5-1 to TRBJ2-5; 12 bases align to TRBD2. Germline V gene lookup returns CDR1 SGHRS and CDR2 YFSETQ. CDR3 length: 13 amino acids. The CDR3 DNA sequence: TGCGCCAGCAGCTTGGGGACTAGCGGGACCCCGAGGTTC. Amino acids: CASSLGTSGTPRF. Filled out from reference TRBV5-1 and TRBJ2-5, the complete variable domain reads KAGVTQTPRYLIKTRGQQVTLSCSPISGHRSVSWYQQTPGQGLQFLFEYFSETQRNKGNFPGRFSGRQFSNSRSEMNVSTLELGDSALYLCASSLGTSGTPRFGPGTRLLVL.

This clonotype was counted ten times or more. The gene calls are TRBV6-5 and TRBJ2-7; no reliable D call. Trimming left V 6 bases short and J 4 bases short, with 10 bases between. The CDR3 runs to 12 residues. Germline V gene data show CDR1 as MNHEY and CDR2 as SVGAGI. The CDR3 protein is CASSPDGYEQYF. The CDR3 DNA is TGTGCCAGCAGCCCGGACGGATACGAGCAGTACTTC.

This clonotype appeared a few times. This chain links TRBV25-1 with TRBJ2-2; 10 nucleotides align to TRBD1. CDR1 is MGHDK, CDR2 SYGVNS, per germline. This CDR3 has 16 amino acids. V shed 3 bases and J 4 bases; nucleotides not matched to a gene: 5. This CDR3 reads CASSERGQGITGELFF. Here the CDR3 DNA reads TGTGCCAGCAGTGAGCGGGGACAGGGGATCACCGGGGAGCTGTTTTTT.

This chain connects TRBV20-1 to TRBJ1-1; TRBD1 matches at 10 bases. CDR3 size: 13 residues. J gave up 5 bases and V 5 bases, and 5 bases lay outside the gene matches. Germline CDR1 reads DFQATT; CDR2 reads SNEGSKA (reference sequence). The CDR3: CSAGQGGWTEAFF. In DNA form, the CDR3 reads TGCAGTGCTGGACAGGGGGGATGGACTGAAGCTTTCTTT.

Many counts were recorded for this clonotype. The rearrangement links TRBV10-3 to TRBJ2-7, with D perhaps TRBD2 (5 bases). Germline assignment: CDR1 ENHRY and CDR2 SYGVKD. Trimming removed 4 bases at V and 4 bases at J, with 20 bases between. CDR3 length: 16 amino acids. As DNA, the CDR3 is TGTGCCATCAGTGCGCTTCCTTGGACTCGAACTTACGAGCAGTACTTC. This sequence encodes CAISALPWTRTYEQYF.

This clonotype was observed many times. V is TRBV5-4 and J is TRBJ1-6, with D unresolved. The CDR3 spans 12 residues. Between the trimmed V and J ends, which lost 3 bases and 8 bases, there was a span of 6 bases. Looked up from germline, CDR1 is SGHNT and CDR2 is YYREEE (reference sequence). CDR3 bases: TGTGCCAGCAGCTCCCCCGATTCACCCCTCCACTTT. Translated, it gives CASSSPDSPLHF. Complete variable domain (other parts from reference TRBV5-4 and TRBJ1-6): ETGVTQSPTHLIKTRGQQVTLRCSSQSGHNTVSWYQQALGQGPQFIFQYYREEENGRGNFPPRFSGLQFPNYSSELNVNALELDDSALYLCASSSPDSPLHFGNGTRLTVT.

This clonotype was seen ten or more times. The chain employs TRBV28 and TRBJ1-1, with D possibly TRBD1 on 6 matching bases. The CDR3 loop spans 13 amino acids. Trimming left V 6 bases short and J 7 bases short, with 15 bases between. Germline CDR1 reads MDHEN; CDR2 reads SYDVKM. For the CDR3, the DNA is TGTGCCAGCAGGTGGACAGCTAGCCATGAAGCTTTCTTT. Translating it yields CASRWTASHEAFF. Complete variable domain (other parts from reference TRBV28 and TRBJ1-1): DVKVTQSSRYLVKRTGEKVFLECVQDMDHENMFWYRQDPGLGLRLIYFSYDVKMKEKGDIPEGYSVSREKKERFSLILESASTNQTSMYLCASRWTASHEAFFGQGTRLTVV.

This clonotype came up a few times. The chain couples TRBV28 to TRBJ2-7; 8 positions match TRBD1. The CDR3 spans 15 residues. V was pared by 4 bases and J by 6 bases, with 11 bases of the junction left unmatched. The germline V gene has CDR1 MDHEN and CDR2 SYDVKM. CDR3 in amino acids: CASSSSGGARGEQYF. CDR3 in DNA: TGTGCCAGCAGTTCTTCAGGGGGCGCTCGGGGCGAGCAGTACTTC.

The chain links TRBV7-6 to TRBJ2-7; 10 bases agree with TRBD2. The CDR3 has 15 residues. From germline, CDR1 is SGHVS and CDR2 FNYEAQ. With V trimmed by 1 base and J by 1 base, 1 base remained unmatched. The CDR3 nucleotides read TGTGCCAGCAGCTTAGGGACTAGCGGATCCTACGAGCAGTACTTC. Its translation is CASSLGTSGSYEQYF.

This clonotype was recorded at least ten times. The chain couples TRBV6-5 to TRBJ1-6; TRBD1 is a possible D gene (6 bases). V was clipped by 5 bases and J by 0 bases, with 14 bases between them. The length of the CDR3 is 17 residues. Germline assignment: CDR1 MNHEY and CDR2 SVGAGI. The CDR3: CASSVTGFSSYNSPLHF. The CDR3, as DNA: TGTGCCAGCAGTGTGACAGGATTTAGCTCCTATAATTCACCCCTCCACTTT.

This clonotype was detected ten times or more. CDR3 DNA sequence: TGTGCCAGCAGCTGGGCAGAAAATTCACCCCTCCACTTT. Translating it yields CASSWAENSPLHF. The chain links TRBV7-3 to TRBJ1-6; D not certain. The CDR3 length is 13 residues. Germline CDR1 is SGHTA and CDR2 is FQGTGA. The germline V and J ends were trimmed by 4 bases and 7 bases, with 8 bases remaining between them.

This clonotype was seen many times. The chain carries TRBV5-1 and TRBJ2-7; 7 nucleotides line up with TRBD1. In germline, CDR1 is SGHRS, CDR2 YFSETQ. V shed 4 bases and J 2 bases; nucleotides not matched to a gene: 9. The CDR3 contains 15 residues. CDR3 DNA: TGCGCCAGCAGCCCCTGGACAGGCTCTACCTACGAGCAGTACTTC. Protein sequence: CASSPWTGSTYEQYF.

In its sample, this clonotype was seen a few times. The junction does not match germline at one end; this may be a read error. The chain links TRBV11-2 to TRBJ2-1, with 7 bases identical to TRBD1. CDR1 and CDR2 from the germline V gene are SGHAT and FQNNGV. The CDR3 covers 13 residues. Here the CDR3 DNA reads TGTGCCAGCACCTTAAGGCGTGGGACAGTCCAGTTCTTC. It translates to CASTLRRGTVQFF.

This clonotype is a singleton in its sample. Since a much larger clone is just one base distant, this may be a read error. The chain links TRBV28 to TRBJ2-7; possible D gene TRBD1, 6 bases. CDR1 and CDR2 from the germline V gene are MDHEN and SYDVKM. This CDR3 region has 17 residues. This CDR3 is CASSLSVVGRGGNEQCF. The CDR3 nucleotides are TGTGCCAGCAGTTTATCGGTGGTCGGCAGGGGTGGGAACGAGCAGTGCTTC.

This clonotype was observed at least ten times. The chain employs TRBV5-1 and TRBJ1-6; D call uncertain. The CDR3 contains 14 residues. With 0 bases removed from V and 7 bases from J, the gap between germline ends came to 8 bases. From germline, CDR1 is SGHRS and CDR2 YFSETQ. The DNA for the CDR3 is TGCGCCAGCAGCTTGGTACACGGAAATTCACCCCTCCACTTT. This gives the protein CASSLVHGNSPLHF.

The sample holds many counts of this clonotype. This chain uses TRBV5-1 with TRBJ2-7, with D possibly matching TRBD1 (6 bases). The CDR3 runs to 14 residues. The ends were cut back, 2 bases at V and 0 bases at J, with 9 bases in the middle. CDR1 is SGHRS, CDR2 YFSETQ, per germline. The CDR3 bases are TGCGCCAGCAGCTTTACAGGGAGCTCCTACGAGCAGTACTTC. Translating gives CASSFTGSSYEQYF.

This clonotype was found many times. V is TRBV20-1 and J is TRBJ1-5; D may be TRBD1 (5 bases). The length of the CDR3 is 14 residues. The germline V gene has CDR1 DFQATT and CDR2 SNEGSKA (reference sequence). Between the trimmed V and J ends, which lost 3 bases and 5 bases, there was a span of 14 bases. The CDR3 bases are TGCAGTGCTAGCGTCCACAGGATTGATCAGCCCCAGCATTTT. Translation: CSASVHRIDQPQHF.

In its sample, this clonotype was seen many times. This chain links TRBV12-3 or TRBV12-4 with TRBJ1-4, with 10 nucleotides matching TRBD1. After removal of 1 base from V and 7 bases from J, the junction contained 15 bases not matched to a gene. CDR3 length equals 19 residues. The CDR3 is CASSLGPSKTGGAGEKLFF. The DNA for the CDR3 is TGTGCCAGCAGTTTAGGCCCCTCAAAGACAGGGGGCGCCGGTGAAAAACTGTTTTTT.

Ten or more counts support this clonotype. This chain links TRBV5-6 with TRBJ1-1; D unresolved. This CDR3 contains 14 residues. V was shortened by 0 bases and J by 0 bases, with 6 bases between the two germline ends. Germline CDR1 SGHDT, CDR2 YYEEEE. CDR3 bases: TGTGCCAGCAGCTTGGATATCCTGAACACTGAAGCTTTCTTT. Encoded protein: CASSLDILNTEAFF.

This clonotype was recorded at least ten times. The chain employs TRBV5-8 and TRBJ1-4; 7 positions match TRBD1. The ends lost 4 bases at V and 7 bases at J; junction bases unmatched: 10. Germline values: CDR1 SGHTS, CDR2 YDEGEE. The CDR3 sequence is 15 residues long. The CDR3 DNA is TGTGCCAGCAGCGCCCGACAGGGAGGGAGTGAAAAACTGTTTTTT. Encoded protein: CASSARQGGSEKLFF.

This clonotype was found many times. V gene TRBV2 combines with J gene TRBJ2-7, with 7 positions matching TRBD2. V shed 4 bases and J 5 bases; nucleotides not matched to a gene: 8. In germline, CDR1 is SNHLY, CDR2 FYNNEI. The CDR3 is 14 amino acids. The DNA for the CDR3 is TGTGCCAGCAGTGCGGTCGCGGGAGCCCACGAGCAGTACTTC. Residues: CASSAVAGAHEQYF.

In regard to this clonotype: This CDR3 is missing its conserved last phenylalanine or tryptophan, likely due to a read error. This chain joins TRBV7-9 and TRBJ2-5; D may be TRBD2 (6 bases). The CDR3 consists of 13 residues. Germline CDR1 and CDR2: SEHNR and FQNEAQ (reference sequence). This CDR3 is CASSRREWETQYL. CDR3 DNA: TGCGCCAGCAGCCGGCGGGAATGGGAGACCCAGTACCTC.

With respect to this clonotype: This is likely a read error, given that the CDR3 carries no conserved phenylalanine or tryptophan at its end. The DNA is omitted, as the CDR3 cannot be located on it reliably, and the CDR3 follows TCRdb's listing. CDR3 protein: CASGAPSGTSTDTQVH. The V call is TRBV2, the J call TRBJ2-3; the table assigns TRBD2, which was not confirmed against the DNA. In germline, CDR1 is SNHLY, CDR2 FYNNEI. The CDR3 length equals 16 residues, ends included.